This record looks at one T cell receptor beta chain sequence and its context. The antigen remains undetermined. Indicated time point: week 35, safety follow-up. The study gave 300 ug of mutant IDH1 20-mer peptide per vaccine dose, with topical imiquimod. Administration of eight vaccinations to patients took place in weeks 1, 3, 5, 7, 11, 15, 19, 23. The data stem from a study of a mutant IDH1 vaccine in newly diagnosed glioma. Study at large: Previous care, which was radiotherapy, temozolomide, or both, most often involved both.

TCRdb's copy holds only in-frame clones and misses some; the assay was immunoSEQ multiplex PCR. The sample holds approximately 62,000 clones; around four fifths are singletons and the top ten take roughly 4.5%. This clonotype was sampled from a young man with glioma. The material sequenced was PBMCs, taken from a glioma patient whose treatment included an IDH1 peptide vaccine.

CDR3 DNA sequence: TGTGCCAGCAGTTTATGGAGACAGCGAAGTTATGGCTACACCTTC. Translation: CASSLWRQRSYGYTF. The chain is built from TRBV28 and TRBJ1-2; perhaps TRBD1 as D (5 bases). Germline V gene lookup returns CDR1 MDHEN and CDR2 SYDVKM. CDR3 length: 15 residues. V lost 0 bases to trimming and J lost 5 bases, with 13 bases between them.